This TCR beta chain stems from a study of response to subunit inactivated influenza vaccine. Trimming at V came to 7 bases and at J to 6 bases, leaving 12 bases not matched to a gene. This CDR3 comprises 14 residues. Per the germline V gene, CDR1 is ENHRY and CDR2 is SYGVKD. One entry per CDR3 protein, called by TCRdb with MiXCR from the RT-PCR reads. The sample has around 470,000 distinct CDR3 sequences, 6.5% to 8% seen once. In its sample, this clonotype was seen a few times. Sequences were derived from PBMCs from blood, sampled around 25 months after vaccination. The J gene is TRBJ2-7, the V gene TRBV10-3, with 7 bases fitting TRBD1. The source of this sequence is a man between 50 and 70 years old who received an inactivated influenza vaccine. The CDR3 is CAITTDRTGREQYF. The DNA for the CDR3 is TGTGCCATCACAACGGACAGGACAGGTCGCGAGCAGTACTTC.